These 23 T cell receptor beta chains were all obtained from the same sample, sequenced in a study of blood T cell repertoires in COVID-19. TCRdb keeps only in-frame clones here, not all; method: immunoSEQ multiplex PCR. The data contain a few hundred thousand clones, 70% to 90% of them seen just once; the ten biggest clones take up about 12%. The sample taken for sequencing was peripheral blood. The receptors here all came from a woman younger than 35 who had recovered from COVID-19.

J is TRBJ1-2 and V is TRBV27; unclear D gene. The CDR3 consists of 13 residues. The V and J ends lost 3 bases and 3 bases respectively, with 8 bases between them. Germline CDR1 and CDR2: MNHEY and SMNVEV (reference sequence). The CDR3 spells CASSFQADYGYTF. As DNA, the CDR3 is TGTGCCAGCAGTTTTCAGGCTGACTATGGCTACACCTTC.

V usage is TRBV6-2 or TRBV6-3 and J usage is TRBJ2-7, with D perhaps TRBD1 (6 bases). This CDR3 has 17 amino acids. From germline, CDR1 is MNHEY and CDR2 SVGEGT. V was trimmed by 0 bases and J by 2 bases, leaving 17 bases between them. The CDR3 region is CASSYSKGGHLTYEQYF. In nucleotides, the CDR3 is TGTGCCAGCAGTTACTCGAAAGGGGGACACCTAACCTACGAGCAGTACTTC.

The chain couples TRBV6-5 to TRBJ1-5; tentatively, D is TRBD1 (6 bases). Germline CDR1 and CDR2: MNHEY and SVGAGI. The CDR3 extends over 13 amino acids. V lost 5 bases and J lost 10, with 15 bases in between. This chain's CDR3 is CASSRAGEKPQHF. The CDR3 DNA follows: TGTGCCAGCAGTAGGGCAGGGGAGAAACCCCAGCATTTT.

The chain employs TRBV2 and TRBJ2-3; no reliable D call. There are 16 residues in the CDR3. Germline-derived CDR1 and CDR2 are SNHLY and FYNNEI. The V end lost 4 bases, the J end lost 3 bases, and 17 bases lay between the germline ends. As DNA, the CDR3 is TGTGCCAGCAGTGTGTTGGTATGGCGAGGAACAGATACGCAGTATTTT. Its translation: CASSVLVWRGTDTQYF. The whole variable domain, remainder taken from reference TRBV2 and TRBJ2-3, is EPEVTQTPSHQVTQMGQEVILRCVPISNHLYFYWYRQILGQKVEFLVSFYNNEISEKSEIFDDQFSVERPDGSNFTLKIRSTKLEDSAMYFCASSVLVWRGTDTQYFGPGTRLTVL.

The chain couples TRBV29-1 to TRBJ2-5; D gene uncertain. Germline V CDR1 and CDR2: SQVTM, ANQGSEA. The CDR3 extends over 12 amino acids. The V gene lost 4 bases and the J gene lost 0 bases, with 6 bases spanning the gap. Here the CDR3 DNA reads TGCAGCGTTGCTAGGTACCAAGAGACCCAGTACTTC. It is translated as CSVARYQETQYF.

This clone is a singleton in its sample. The chain couples TRBV4-1 to TRBJ1-2, with TRBD1 as a possible D gene (6 bases). Trimming removed 6 bases at V and 6 bases at J, with 17 bases between. Germline V gene sequence: CDR1 MGHRA, CDR2 YSYEKL. The CDR3 runs 14 residues. CDR3 loop: CASRAQGSMHGYTF. CDR3 in DNA: TGCGCCAGCAGGGCGCAGGGGAGTATGCATGGCTACACCTTC.

This clone was seen only once. This chain joins TRBV6-5 and TRBJ2-3; 8 bases match TRBD2. The CDR3 contains 15 residues. Germline V gene sequence: CDR1 MNHEY, CDR2 SVGAGI. V was clipped by 6 bases and J by 3 bases; unmatched bases: 8. CDR3 in amino acids: CASSRSSGSTDTQYF. The CDR3 nucleotides are TGTGCCAGCAGCCGCTCCAGCGGGAGTACAGATACGCAGTATTTT.

The J gene is TRBJ2-7, the V gene TRBV11-2; no reliable D call. This CDR3 has 11 residues. From germline, CDR1 is SGHAT and CDR2 FQNNGV. V lost 5 bases, J lost 5 bases, and 7 bases lay in between. The CDR3 sequence: CASSPSDEQYF. For the CDR3, the DNA is TGTGCCAGCAGCCCCTCGGACGAGCAGTACTTC. The variable domain in full, completed from reference TRBV11-2 and TRBJ2-7, reads EAGVAQSPRYKIIEKRQSVAFWCNPISGHATLYWYQQILGQGPKLLIQFQNNGVVDDSQLPKDRFSAERLKGVDSTLKIQPAKLEDSAVYLCASSPSDEQYFGPGTRLTVT.

The V call is TRBV5-1, the J call TRBJ2-7, with D tentatively TRBD2 (5 bases). Germline CDR1 reads SGHRS; CDR2 reads YFSETQ. CDR3 size: 13 residues. V was shortened by 4 bases and J by 3 bases, with 11 bases between the two germline ends. CDR3 amino acids: CASSEAGHYEQYF. As DNA, the CDR3 is TGCGCCAGCAGCGAGGCGGGTCACTACGAGCAGTACTTC.

This clone was recorded once. The V and J genes are TRBV7-2 and TRBJ2-5; D remains ambiguous. In germline, CDR1 is SGHTA, CDR2 FQGNSA. The CDR3 runs to 11 residues. Trimming pared 1 base from V and 8 bases from J, leaving 5 bases between. The CDR3 coding sequence is TGTGCCAGCAGCTTAGTCGGTACCCAGTACTTC. It specifies CASSLVGTQYF.

The chain links TRBV7-9 to TRBJ2-1, with a possible D match to TRBD2 (6 bases). CDR1 and CDR2 (germline): SEHNR, FQNEAQ (reference sequence). V was cut by 2 bases and J by 8 bases, with 19 bases left in between. The CDR3 length is 16 residues. CDR3 protein: CASSLYVGGVAHEQFF. CDR3 coding DNA: TGTGCCAGCAGCTTATACGTCGGGGGAGTGGCCCATGAGCAGTTCTTC.

Turning to this clone: A read error may account for a junction end that differs from germline. The chain uses TRBV29-1 and TRBJ2-7, with D possibly TRBD2 on 6 matching bases. This CDR3 has 14 amino acids. Germline CDR1 reads SQVTM; CDR2 reads ANQGSEA. The CDR3 here is CSVDARGASDEQYF. In DNA form, the CDR3 reads TGCAGCGTTGATGCTCGCGGGGCCTCCGACGAGCAGTACTTC.

The chain recombines TRBV7-9 with TRBJ1-4, with D hard to call. This CDR3 spans 14 amino acids. Germline CDR1 SEHNR, CDR2 FQNEAQ (reference sequence). V lost 1 base to trimming and J lost 7 bases, with 10 bases between them. The DNA of the CDR3 is TGTGCCAGCAGCTTAGATGTGGAGGGTGAAAAACTGTTTTTT. This encodes CASSLDVEGEKLFF.

This clone has a single count. The chain links TRBV19 to TRBJ1-6, with 12 nucleotides matching TRBD1. Germline V gene lookup returns CDR1 LNHDA and CDR2 SQIVND (reference sequence). The CDR3 length is 15 residues. V was pared by 5 bases and J by 7 bases, with 3 bases of the junction left unmatched. CDR3 DNA sequence: TGTGCCAGTAGTTTGGGGACAGGGGGCAATTCACCCCTCCACTTT. As protein: CASSLGTGGNSPLHF.

The J gene is TRBJ1-1, the V gene TRBV19, with unresolved D. The CDR3 has 14 residues. CDR1 is LNHDA and CDR2 is SQIVND in the germline V gene (reference sequence). Trimming took off 3 bases at V and 0 bases at J, with 8 bases between the two ends. CDR3 in amino acids: CASSMGNMNTEAFF. The CDR3 DNA reads TGTGCCAGTAGTATGGGCAACATGAACACTGAAGCTTTCTTT. The full variable domain, its missing parts supplied by reference TRBV19 and TRBJ1-1, is DGGITQSPKYLFRKEGQNVTLSCEQNLNHDAMYWYRQDPGQGLRLIYYSQIVNDFQKGDIAEGYSVSREKKESFPLTVTSAQKNPTAFYLCASSMGNMNTEAFFGQGTRLTVV.

The J gene is TRBJ1-3, the V gene TRBV19; TRBD1 is a possible D gene (5 bases). The CDR3 has 13 amino acids. The germline V and J ends were trimmed by 8 bases and 0 bases, with 8 bases remaining between them. CDR1 and CDR2 from the germline V gene are LNHDA and SQIVND (reference sequence). The CDR3 region is CASQGLSGNTIYF. As DNA, the CDR3 is TGTGCCAGTCAGGGCCTCTCTGGAAACACCATATATTTT.

This clone was observed once. The chain is built from TRBV7-6 and TRBJ2-7, with D possibly matching TRBD2 (6 bases). Looked up from germline, CDR1 is SGHVS and CDR2 is FNYEAQ. The CDR3 sequence is 15 residues long. V was trimmed by 5 bases and J by 5 bases, leaving 19 bases between them. The chain's CDR3 is CASSGPPGGGDEQYF. CDR3 coding DNA: TGTGCCAGCAGCGGCCCGCCGGGCGGAGGGGACGAGCAGTACTTC.

The CDR3 here is CASSPGGPSSTDTQYF. In DNA, the CDR3 is TGTGCCAGCAGCCCCGGAGGGCCCTCTAGCACAGATACGCAGTATTTT. The chain has TRBV7-9 and TRBJ2-3; D is perhaps TRBD2 (6 bases). The CDR3 is 16 amino acids. Germline CDR1 is SEHNR and CDR2 is FQNEAQ (reference sequence). V was clipped by 5 bases and J by 0 bases, with 15 bases between them. Together with reference TRBV7-9 and TRBJ2-3, the CDR3 gives the full variable domain: DTGVSQNPRHKITKRGQNVTFRCDPISEHNRLYWYRQTLGQGPEFLTYFQNEAQLEKSRLLSDRFSAERPKGSFSTLEIQRTEQGDSAMYLCASSPGGPSSTDTQYFGPGTRLTVL.

This rearrangement joins TRBV4-3 to TRBJ2-1; tentative D call: TRBD2 (5 bases). Germline V gene sequence: CDR1 LGHNA, CDR2 YSLEER. V was cut by 2 bases and J by 3 bases, with 17 bases left in between. The CDR3 has 17 amino acids. Here the CDR3 DNA reads TGCGCCAGCAGCCAAACCGGGAACATGGACTTCTACAATGAGCAGTTCTTC. The encoded protein is CASSQTGNMDFYNEQFF.

This clone was detected once. The V gene is TRBV4-3, the J gene TRBJ1-5; maybe TRBD1 (6 bases). Looked up from germline, CDR1 is LGHNA and CDR2 is YSLEER. There are 13 residues in the CDR3. V lost 3 bases and J 7 bases, leaving 10 bases between the germline ends. In DNA form, the CDR3 reads TGCGCCAGCAGCCATCTCACAGGGCAGCCCCAGCATTTT. It codes for CASSHLTGQPQHF.

This sequence joins TRBV5-1 and TRBJ2-5; 12 bases are shared with TRBD2. Germline-derived CDR1 and CDR2 are SGHRS and YFSETQ. The CDR3 has 16 residues. J was trimmed by 5 bases and V by 5 bases; bases with no gene match: 10. CDR3 protein: CASRQASGREWETQYF. Written as DNA, the CDR3 is TGCGCCAGCAGACAAGCTAGCGGGAGGGAGTGGGAGACCCAGTACTTC.

The CDR3 coding sequence is TGTGCCAGCAGCTTAATGGGGCAGGGGCAGACTGAAGCTTTCTTT. It encodes CASSLMGQGQTEAFF. The chain recombines TRBV7-3 with TRBJ1-1; a possible D gene is TRBD1 (6 bases). This CDR3 has 15 residues. In germline, CDR1 is SGHTA, CDR2 FQGTGA. The V end lost 1 base, the J end lost 5 bases, and 14 bases lay between the germline ends.

This rearrangement joins TRBV6-2 or TRBV6-3 to TRBJ2-2, with 11 nucleotides matching TRBD2. V lost 0 bases to trimming and J lost 8 bases; unmatched junction nucleotides: 11. This CDR3 region has 18 residues. Per the germline V gene, CDR1 is MNHEY and CDR2 is SVGEGT. CDR3 region: CASSYSQTSGKLRGELFF. CDR3 nucleotide sequence: TGTGCCAGCAGTTACTCCCAGACTAGCGGGAAACTTCGTGGGGAGCTGTTTTTT.